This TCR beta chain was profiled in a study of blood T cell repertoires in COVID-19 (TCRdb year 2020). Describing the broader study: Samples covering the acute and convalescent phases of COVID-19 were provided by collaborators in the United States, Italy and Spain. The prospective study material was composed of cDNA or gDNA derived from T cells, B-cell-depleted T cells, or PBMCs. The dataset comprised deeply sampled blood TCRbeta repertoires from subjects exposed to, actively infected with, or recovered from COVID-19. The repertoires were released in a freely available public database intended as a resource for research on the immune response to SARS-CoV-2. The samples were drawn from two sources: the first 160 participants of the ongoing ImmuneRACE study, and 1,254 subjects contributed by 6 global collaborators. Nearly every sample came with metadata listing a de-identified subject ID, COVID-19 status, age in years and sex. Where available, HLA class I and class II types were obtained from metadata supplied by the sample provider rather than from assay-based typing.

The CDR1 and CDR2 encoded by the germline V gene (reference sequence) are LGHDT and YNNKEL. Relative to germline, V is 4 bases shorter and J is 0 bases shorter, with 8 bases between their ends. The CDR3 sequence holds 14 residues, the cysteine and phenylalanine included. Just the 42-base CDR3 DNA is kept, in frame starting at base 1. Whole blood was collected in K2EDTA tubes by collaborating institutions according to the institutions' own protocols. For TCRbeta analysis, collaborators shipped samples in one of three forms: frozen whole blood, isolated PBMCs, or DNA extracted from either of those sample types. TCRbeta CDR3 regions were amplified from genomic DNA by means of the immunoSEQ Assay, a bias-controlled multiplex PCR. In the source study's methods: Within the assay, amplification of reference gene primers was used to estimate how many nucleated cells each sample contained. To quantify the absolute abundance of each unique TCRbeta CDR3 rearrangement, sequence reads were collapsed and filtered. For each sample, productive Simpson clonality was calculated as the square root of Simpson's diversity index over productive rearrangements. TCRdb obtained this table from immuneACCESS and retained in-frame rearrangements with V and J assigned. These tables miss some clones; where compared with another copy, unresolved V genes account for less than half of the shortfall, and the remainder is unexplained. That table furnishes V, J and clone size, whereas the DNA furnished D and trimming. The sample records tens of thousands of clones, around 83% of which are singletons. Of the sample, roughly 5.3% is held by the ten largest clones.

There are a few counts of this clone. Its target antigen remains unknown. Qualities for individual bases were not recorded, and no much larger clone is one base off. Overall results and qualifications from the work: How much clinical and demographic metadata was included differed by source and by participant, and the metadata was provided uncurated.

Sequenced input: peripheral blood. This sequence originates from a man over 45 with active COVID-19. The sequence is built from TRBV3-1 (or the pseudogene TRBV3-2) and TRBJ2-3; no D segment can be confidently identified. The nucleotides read TGTGCCAGCAGCCTCCCCGAGAGCACAGATACGCAGTATTTT. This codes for CASSLPESTDTQYF.